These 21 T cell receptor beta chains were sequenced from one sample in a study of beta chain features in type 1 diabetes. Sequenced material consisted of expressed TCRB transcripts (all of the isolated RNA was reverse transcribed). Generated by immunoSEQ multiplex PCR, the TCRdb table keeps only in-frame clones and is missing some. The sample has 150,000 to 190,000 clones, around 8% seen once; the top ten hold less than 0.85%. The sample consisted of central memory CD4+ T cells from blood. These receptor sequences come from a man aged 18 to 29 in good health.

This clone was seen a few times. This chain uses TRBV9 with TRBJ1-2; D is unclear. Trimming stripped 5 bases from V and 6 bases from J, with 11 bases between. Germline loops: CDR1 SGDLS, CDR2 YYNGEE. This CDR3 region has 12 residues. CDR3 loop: CASRDGEDGYTF. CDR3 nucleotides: TGTGCCAGCAGAGATGGGGAGGATGGCTACACCTTC.

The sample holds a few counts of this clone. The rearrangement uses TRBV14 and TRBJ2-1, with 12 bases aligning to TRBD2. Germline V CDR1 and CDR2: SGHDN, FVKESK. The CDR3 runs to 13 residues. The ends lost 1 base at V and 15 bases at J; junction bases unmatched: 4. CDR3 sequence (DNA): TGTGCCAGCAGCCAAGCCACTAGCGGGAGGCCGTTCTTC. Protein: CASSQATSGRPFF.

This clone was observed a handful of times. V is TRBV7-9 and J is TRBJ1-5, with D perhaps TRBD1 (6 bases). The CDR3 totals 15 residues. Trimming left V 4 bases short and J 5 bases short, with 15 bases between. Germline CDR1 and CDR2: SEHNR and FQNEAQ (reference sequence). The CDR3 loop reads CASSWTGGADQPQHF. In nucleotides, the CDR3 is TGTGCCAGCAGCTGGACGGGGGGGGCCGATCAGCCCCAGCATTTT.

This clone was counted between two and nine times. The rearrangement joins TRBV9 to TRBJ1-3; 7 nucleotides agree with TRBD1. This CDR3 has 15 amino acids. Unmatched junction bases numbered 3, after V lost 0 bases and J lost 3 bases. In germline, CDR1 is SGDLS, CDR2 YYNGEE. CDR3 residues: CASSVAAGGGNTIYF. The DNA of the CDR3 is TGTGCCAGCAGCGTAGCCGCAGGGGGTGGAAACACCATATATTTT.

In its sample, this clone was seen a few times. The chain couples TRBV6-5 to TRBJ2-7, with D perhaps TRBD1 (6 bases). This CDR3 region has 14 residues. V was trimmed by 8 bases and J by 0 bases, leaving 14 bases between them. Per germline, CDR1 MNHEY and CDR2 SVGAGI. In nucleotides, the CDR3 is TGTGCCAGCCAAGCAGGGGCGTACTCCTACGAGCAGTACTTC. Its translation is CASQAGAYSYEQYF.

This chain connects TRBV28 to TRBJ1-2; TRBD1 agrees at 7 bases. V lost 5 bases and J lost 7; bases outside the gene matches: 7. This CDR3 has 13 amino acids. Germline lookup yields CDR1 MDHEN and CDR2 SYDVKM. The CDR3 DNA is TGTGCCAGCAGTGACACAGGGGAGAGTGGCTACACCTTC. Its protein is CASSDTGESGYTF.

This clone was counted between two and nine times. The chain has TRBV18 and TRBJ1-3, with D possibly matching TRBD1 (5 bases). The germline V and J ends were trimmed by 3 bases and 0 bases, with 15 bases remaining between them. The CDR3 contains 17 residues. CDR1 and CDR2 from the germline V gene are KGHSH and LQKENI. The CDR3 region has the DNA TGTGCCAGCTCACCTATGGGACTGACGAACTCTGGAAACACCATATATTTT. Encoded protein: CASSPMGLTNSGNTIYF.

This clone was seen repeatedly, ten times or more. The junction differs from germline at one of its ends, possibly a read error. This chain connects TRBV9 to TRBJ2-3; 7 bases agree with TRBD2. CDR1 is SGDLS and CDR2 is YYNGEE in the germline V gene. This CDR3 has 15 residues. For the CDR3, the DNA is TGTGCCAGCACCGTAGGGGCGGGAGCCGCAGATACGCAGTATTTT. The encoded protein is CASTVGAGAADTQYF.

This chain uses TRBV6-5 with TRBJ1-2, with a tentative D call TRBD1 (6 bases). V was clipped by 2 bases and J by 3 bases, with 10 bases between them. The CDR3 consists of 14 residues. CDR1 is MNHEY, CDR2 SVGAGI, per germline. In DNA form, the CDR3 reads TGTGCCAGCAGTTACCAGGGGATGGACTATGGCTACACCTTC. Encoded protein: CASSYQGMDYGYTF.

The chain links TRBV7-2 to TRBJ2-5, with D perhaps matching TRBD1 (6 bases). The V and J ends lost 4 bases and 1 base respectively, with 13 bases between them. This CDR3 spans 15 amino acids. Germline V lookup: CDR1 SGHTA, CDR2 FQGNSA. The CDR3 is CASSSGHPPQETQYF. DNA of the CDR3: TGTGCCAGCAGCTCGGGACACCCGCCCCAAGAGACCCAGTACTTC.

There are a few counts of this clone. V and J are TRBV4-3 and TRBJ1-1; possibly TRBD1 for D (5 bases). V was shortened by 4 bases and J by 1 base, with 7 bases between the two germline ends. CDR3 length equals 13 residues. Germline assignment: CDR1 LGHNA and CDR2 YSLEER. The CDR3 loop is CASSPQGNTEAFF. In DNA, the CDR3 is TGCGCCAGCAGCCCGCAGGGGAACACTGAAGCTTTCTTT.

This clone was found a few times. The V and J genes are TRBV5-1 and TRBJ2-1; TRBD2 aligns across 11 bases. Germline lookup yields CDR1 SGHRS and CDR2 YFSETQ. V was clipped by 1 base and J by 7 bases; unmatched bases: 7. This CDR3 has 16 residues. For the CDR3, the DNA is TGCGCCAGCAGCTTGTTGGCTAGCGGGGGGTATAATGAGCAGTTCTTC. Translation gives CASSLLASGGYNEQFF.

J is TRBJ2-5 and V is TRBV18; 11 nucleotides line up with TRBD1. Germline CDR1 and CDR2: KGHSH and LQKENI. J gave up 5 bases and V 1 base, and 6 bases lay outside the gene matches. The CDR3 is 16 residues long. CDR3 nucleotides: TGTGCCAGCTCACCACTGGACAGGGGGCCCGGGGAGACCCAGTACTTC. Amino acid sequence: CASSPLDRGPGETQYF.

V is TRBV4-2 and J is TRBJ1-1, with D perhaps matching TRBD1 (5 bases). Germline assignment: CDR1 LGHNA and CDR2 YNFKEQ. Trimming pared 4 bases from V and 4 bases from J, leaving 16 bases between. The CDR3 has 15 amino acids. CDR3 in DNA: TGTGCCAGCAGCCCAACTGTCGGGAGGGGCACTGAAGCTTTCTTT. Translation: CASSPTVGRGTEAFF.

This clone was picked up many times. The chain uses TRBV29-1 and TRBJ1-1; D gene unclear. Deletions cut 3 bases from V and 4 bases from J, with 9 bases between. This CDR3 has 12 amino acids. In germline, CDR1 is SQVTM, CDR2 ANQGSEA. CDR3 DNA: TGCAGCGTTGAGCGTCTGTCCACTGAAGCTTTCTTT. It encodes CSVERLSTEAFF.

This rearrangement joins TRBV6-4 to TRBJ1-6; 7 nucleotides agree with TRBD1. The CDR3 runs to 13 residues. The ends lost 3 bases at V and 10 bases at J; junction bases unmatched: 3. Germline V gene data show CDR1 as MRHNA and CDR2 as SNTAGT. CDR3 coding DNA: TGTGCCAGCAGTGAGACAGGGTGGTCACCCCTCCACTTT. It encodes CASSETGWSPLHF.

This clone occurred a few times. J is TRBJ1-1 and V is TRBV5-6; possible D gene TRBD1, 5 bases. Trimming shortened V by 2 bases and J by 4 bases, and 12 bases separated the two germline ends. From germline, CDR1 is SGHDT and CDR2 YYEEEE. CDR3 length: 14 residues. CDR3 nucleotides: TGTGCCAGCAGCTTCAACCAGGGTTTCACTGAAGCTTTCTTT. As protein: CASSFNQGFTEAFF.

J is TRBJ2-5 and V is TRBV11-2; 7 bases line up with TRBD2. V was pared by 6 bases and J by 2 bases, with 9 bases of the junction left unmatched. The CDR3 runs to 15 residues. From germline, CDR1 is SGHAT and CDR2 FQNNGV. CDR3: CASRRPGRRQETQYF. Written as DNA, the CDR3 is TGTGCCAGCAGACGCCCCGGGAGGCGGCAAGAGACCCAGTACTTC.

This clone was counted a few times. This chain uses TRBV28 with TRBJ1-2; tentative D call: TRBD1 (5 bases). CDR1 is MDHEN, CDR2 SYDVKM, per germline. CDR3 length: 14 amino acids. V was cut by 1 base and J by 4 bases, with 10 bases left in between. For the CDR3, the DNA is TGTGCCAGCAGTTTATTGCGGACATCCTATGGCTACACCTTC. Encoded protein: CASSLLRTSYGYTF.

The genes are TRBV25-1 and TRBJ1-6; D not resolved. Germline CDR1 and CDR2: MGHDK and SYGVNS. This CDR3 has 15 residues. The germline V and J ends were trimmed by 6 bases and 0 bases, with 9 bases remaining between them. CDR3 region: CASSELSSYNSPLHF. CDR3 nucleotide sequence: TGTGCCAGCAGCGAGTTAAGCTCCTATAATTCACCCCTCCACTTT.

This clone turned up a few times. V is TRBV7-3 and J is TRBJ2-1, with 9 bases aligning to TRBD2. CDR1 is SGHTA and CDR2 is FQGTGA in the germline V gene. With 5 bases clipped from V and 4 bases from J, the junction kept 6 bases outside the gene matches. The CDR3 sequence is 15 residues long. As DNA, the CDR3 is TGTGCCAGCAGCACGAGGACTAGCGCGTACAATGAGCAGTTCTTC. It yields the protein CASSTRTSAYNEQFF.